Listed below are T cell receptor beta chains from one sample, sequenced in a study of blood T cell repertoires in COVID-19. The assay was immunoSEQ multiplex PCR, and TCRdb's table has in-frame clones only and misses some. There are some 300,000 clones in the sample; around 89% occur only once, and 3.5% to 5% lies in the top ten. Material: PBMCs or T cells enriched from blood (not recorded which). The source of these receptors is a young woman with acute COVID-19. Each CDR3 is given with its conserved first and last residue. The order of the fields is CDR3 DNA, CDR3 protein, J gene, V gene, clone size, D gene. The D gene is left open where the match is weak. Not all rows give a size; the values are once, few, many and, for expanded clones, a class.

TGTGCCAGCTCACCAACCCGGGGGAAATACAATGAGCAGTTCTTC,CASSPTRGKYNEQFF,TRBJ2-1,TRBV18,once,.
TGTGCCTGTAAGCAGGACACGGGTACTATGAACACTGAAGCTTTCTTT,CACKQDTGTMNTEAFF,TRBJ1-1,TRBV30,.,.
TGTGCCAGCAGCCCCCGGTCGGAGCAGTACTTC,CASSPRSEQYF,TRBJ2-7,TRBV7-9,once,.
TGTGCCAGCAGTTACAAAGGGGCCACACACCCGCTCCACTTT,CASSYKGATHPLHF,TRBJ1-6,TRBV27,.,.
TGTGCCAGCAGCTTTGGGCTAGCGGGAGGGCCAAGAAACATTCAGTACTTC,CASSFGLAGGPRNIQYF,TRBJ2-4,TRBV7-9,few,TRBD2
TGCAGCGTTGGAGAAACGACAGGATCCCAGCCCCAGCATTTT,CSVGETTGSQPQHF,TRBJ1-5,TRBV29-1,.,.
TGTGCCAGCAGCTTGTACAGGGTCACTGGAAACACCATATATTTT,CASSLYRVTGNTIYF,TRBJ1-3,TRBV5-6,.,.
TGTGCCAGCTCACCACGACGGGACTCCTACAATGAGCAGTTCTTC,CASSPRRDSYNEQFF,TRBJ2-1,TRBV18,.,.
TGCGCCAGCAGTGAGTCCAGGGACGGGAGTGAGCAGTTCTTC,CASSESRDGSEQFF,TRBJ2-1,TRBV10-1,many,.
TGTGCCAGCAGCTTGGGACTCAGGGGGGATGATGGCTACACCTTC,CASSLGLRGDDGYTF,TRBJ1-2,TRBV7-9,.,TRBD1
TGTGCCAGCACTTCTGGGGGGAATGGCAATCAGCCCCAGCATTTT,CASTSGGNGNQPQHF,TRBJ1-5,TRBV6-5,.,.
TGTGCCAGCAGTTCCCCTAGCGGGAGTATAGGAGAAAACATTCAGTACTTC,CASSSPSGSIGENIQYF,TRBJ2-4,TRBV28,.,TRBD2
TGTGCCAGCAGCGCGACAGGGTCCTATGGCTACACCTTC,CASSATGSYGYTF,TRBJ1-2,TRBV9,.,TRBD1
TGCGCCAGCAGCCAAGATTCGGTTACAGGGGGGAACTATGGCTACACCTTC,CASSQDSVTGGNYGYTF,TRBJ1-2,TRBV4-1,.,TRBD1
TGCAGTGCTAGTGGGGCAGGGTTCCATGCCGCGGATCAGCCCCAGCATTTT,CSASGAGFHAADQPQHF,TRBJ1-5,TRBV20-1,.,.
TGTGCCAGCAGTTTAGGAGGGACTGGGGCCAACGTCCTGACTTTC,CASSLGGTGANVLTF,TRBJ2-6,TRBV28,.,.
TGTGCCAGCAGCTTTGGGGGGAGTGAAAAACTGTTTTTT,CASSFGGSEKLFF,TRBJ1-4,TRBV11-2,.,.
TGTGCCAGCAGCTCGCGGACAGGGGCGAATTCACCCCTCCACTTT,CASSSRTGANSPLHF,TRBJ1-6,TRBV11-2,.,TRBD1
TGCGCCAGCAGCTTGGCGATCTTAACTGAGGGCTACACCTTC,CASSLAILTEGYTF,TRBJ1-2,TRBV5-1,.,.
TGTGCCAGCAGTCTTAGGACCGGACAGGGGAACACTGAAGCTTTCTTT,CASSLRTGQGNTEAFF,TRBJ1-1,TRBV28,once,TRBD1
TGTGCCAGCAGTAATTTCGCCCGCGTGAACACTGAAGCTTTCTTT,CASSNFARVNTEAFF,TRBJ1-1,TRBV6-5,.,.
TGTGCCAGCAGCCAAGAACGGCGGGGCTACACCTTC,CASSQERRGYTF,TRBJ1-2,TRBV3-1/TRBV3-2,.,.
TGTGCTAGTGCCCTTGTAGCGGGAGGGGGGGAGACCCAGTACTTC,CASALVAGGGETQYF,TRBJ2-5,TRBV12-5,.,TRBD2
TGTGCCACCAGTGATTGGGACAGGGGGCGCCCAGATACGCAGTATTTT,CATSDWDRGRPDTQYF,TRBJ2-3,TRBV24-1,.,TRBD1
TGTGCCAGCAGCGATGCAGGGCCCTACAATGAGCAGTTCTTC,CASSDAGPYNEQFF,TRBJ2-1,TRBV9,.,.
TGCAGTGCTAGTGGGGCTAGCGGGAGGGCCAAGAGTTCAACGACCCAGTACTTC,CSASGASGRAKSSTTQYF,TRBJ2-5,TRBV20-1,once,TRBD2
TGTGCCTGGAGTTCGTCGGGGGGCTATGGCTACACCTTC,CAWSSSGGYGYTF,TRBJ1-2,TRBV30,.,.
TGTGCCAGCAGTGTACAGGGGGCCGAACAGCCCCAGCATTTT,CASSVQGAEQPQHF,TRBJ1-5,TRBV2,.,TRBD1
TGCAGTGCTAGTCCGAGCGGGGGACGCCAAGAGACCCAGTACTTC,CSASPSGGRQETQYF,TRBJ2-5,TRBV20-1,.,TRBD2
TGTGCCAGCAGCCAGGGTCACCACGAGCAGTACTTC,CASSQGHHEQYF,TRBJ2-7,TRBV28,.,.
TGTGCCAGCCTGGCGGGGGGGGAAGCTTTCTTT,CASLAGGEAFF,TRBJ1-1,TRBV11-2,.,.
TGTGCCAGCAGCTTCGGAGTAGCGCCAGGGGACACTGAAGCTTTCTTT,CASSFGVAPGDTEAFF,TRBJ1-1,TRBV9,.,.
TGTGCCAGCAGTTCCCTGACTAGCCTTGACACCGGGGAGCTGTTTTTT,CASSSLTSLDTGELFF,TRBJ2-2,TRBV2,.,TRBD2
TGTGCCAGCAGTTCCGGGGGAGATACTGAAGCTTTCTTT,CASSSGGDTEAFF,TRBJ1-1,TRBV6-5,.,.
TGTGCCAGCACCCGGGGGGGCACTGAAGCTTTCTTT,CASTRGGTEAFF,TRBJ1-1,TRBV28,.,.
TGTGCCAGTAAGGCTAGCGGCTACGAGCAGTACTTC,CASKASGYEQYF,TRBJ2-7,TRBV19,once,TRBD2
TGTGCCAGCAGTTTAGGTGGAAACCGGGGGAACACTGAAGCTTTCTTT,CASSLGGNRGNTEAFF,TRBJ1-1,TRBV28,.,.
TGTGCCTGGAGTGTTCCGGGACAGGGGTTCACCGGGGAGCTGTTTTTT,CAWSVPGQGFTGELFF,TRBJ2-2,TRBV30,.,TRBD1
TGTGCCAGCAGGGGGGGGTTGGCAGGGAGGAACGAGCAGTACTTC,CASRGGLAGRNEQYF,TRBJ2-7,TRBV27,.,TRBD2